This is a list of T cell receptor beta chains from one sample in a study of blood T cell repertoires in COVID-19. Sequencing used immunoSEQ multiplex PCR; TCRdb keeps in-frame clones, though not all of them. The table shows 380,000 or so clones, with about 88% occurring only once. Material: peripheral blood. All receptors derive from a woman aged 60-75 years with COVID-19, enrolled during active disease. Each CDR3 is given with its conserved first and last residue. The D gene is left open where the match is weak. Size is omitted from some rows. Given values are once, few, many or a class for expanded clones.

d_gene	abundance	v_gene	j_gene	CDR3nt	CDR3aa
.	.	TRBV9	TRBJ1-2	TGTGCCAGCAGCGGGAGTTATATTTCTAACTATGGCTACACCTTC	CASSGSYISNYGYTF
.	.	TRBV7-3	TRBJ2-5	TGTGCCAGCAGCCGAAAACGGGAAGAGACCCAGTACTTC	CASSRKREETQYF
TRBD2	.	TRBV5-5	TRBJ2-3	TGTGCCAGCAGCTTAGGGACTAGCATGACCACAGATACGCAGTATTTT	CASSLGTSMTTDTQYF
TRBD1	.	TRBV5-1	TRBJ2-7	TGCGCCAGCAGCGGGACAGGAGACAACTCCTACGAGCAGTACTTC	CASSGTGDNSYEQYF
.	once	TRBV6-4	TRBJ2-1	TGTGCCAGCAGCCCACAGCCACAGGGATTCAATGAGCAGTTCTTC	CASSPQPQGFNEQFF
TRBD1	.	TRBV5-8	TRBJ2-7	TGTGCCAGCAGCACCGGGACAGACTCCTACGAGCAGTACTTC	CASSTGTDSYEQYF
.	.	TRBV27	TRBJ2-5	TGTGCCAGCAGTTTGCGGACTGGGGAGACCCAGTACTTC	CASSLRTGETQYF
.	.	TRBV18	TRBJ2-7	TGTGCCAGCTCAACAGGGGCGACTAGCTCCTACGAGCAGTACTTC	CASSTGATSSYEQYF
TRBD2	.	TRBV4-2	TRBJ2-1	TGTGCCAGCAGCCCTTTAGCGGGGGCTTCCGTCCGGGGCGACTACAATGAGCAGTTCTTC	CASSPLAGASVRGDYNEQFF
TRBD2	once	TRBV5-4	TRBJ2-7	TGTGCCAGCAGCCCCCGGGGTAGCGGGGGGCCCTACGAGCAGTACTTC	CASSPRGSGGPYEQYF
.	.	TRBV20-1	TRBJ1-2	TGCAGTGCTGACAGTAACTATGGCTACACCTTC	CSADSNYGYTF
.	.	TRBV5-1	TRBJ1-2	TGCGCCAGCAGCTTGTCCGACGGGATCTATGGCTACACCTTC	CASSLSDGIYGYTF
TRBD1	once	TRBV12-5	TRBJ1-1	TGTGCTAGTGCCAGAGGACAGGGGGTCCAAAGAGAAGCTTTCTTT	CASARGQGVQREAFF
.	once	TRBV29-1	TRBJ2-3	TGCAGCGTTCCTGCGGCCCGAGACACAGATACGCAGTATTTT	CSVPAARDTDTQYF